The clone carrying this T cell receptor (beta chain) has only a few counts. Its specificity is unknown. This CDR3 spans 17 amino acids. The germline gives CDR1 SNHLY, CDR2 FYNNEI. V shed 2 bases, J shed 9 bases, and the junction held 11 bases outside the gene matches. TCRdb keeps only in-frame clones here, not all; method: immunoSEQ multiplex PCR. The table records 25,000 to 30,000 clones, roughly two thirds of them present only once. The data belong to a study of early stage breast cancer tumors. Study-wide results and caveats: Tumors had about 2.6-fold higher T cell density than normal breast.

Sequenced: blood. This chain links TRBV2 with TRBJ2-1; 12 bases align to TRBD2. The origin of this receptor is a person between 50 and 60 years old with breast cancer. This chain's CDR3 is CASSELTSGRLGGEQFF. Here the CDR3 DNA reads TGTGCCAGCAGTGAATTGACTAGCGGGAGATTGGGGGGTGAGCAGTTCTTC.